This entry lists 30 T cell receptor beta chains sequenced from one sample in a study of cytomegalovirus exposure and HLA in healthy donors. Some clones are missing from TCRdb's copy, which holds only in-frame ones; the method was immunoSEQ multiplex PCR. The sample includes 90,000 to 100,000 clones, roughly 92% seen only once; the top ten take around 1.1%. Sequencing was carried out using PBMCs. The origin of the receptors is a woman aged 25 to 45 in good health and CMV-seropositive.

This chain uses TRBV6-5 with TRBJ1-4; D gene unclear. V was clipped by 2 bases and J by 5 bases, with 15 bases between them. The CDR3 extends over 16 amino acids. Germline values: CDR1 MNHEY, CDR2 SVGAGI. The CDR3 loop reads CASSYVATRRNEKLFF. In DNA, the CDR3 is TGTGCCAGCAGTTACGTGGCGACAAGGAGGAATGAAAAACTGTTTTTT.

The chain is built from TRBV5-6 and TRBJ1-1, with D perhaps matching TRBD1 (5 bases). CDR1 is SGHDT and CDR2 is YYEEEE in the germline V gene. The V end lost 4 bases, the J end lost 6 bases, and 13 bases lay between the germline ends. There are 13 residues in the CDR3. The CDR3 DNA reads TGTGCCAGCAGCGTAGGGGCAGGCCCTGAAGCTTTCTTT. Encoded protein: CASSVGAGPEAFF.

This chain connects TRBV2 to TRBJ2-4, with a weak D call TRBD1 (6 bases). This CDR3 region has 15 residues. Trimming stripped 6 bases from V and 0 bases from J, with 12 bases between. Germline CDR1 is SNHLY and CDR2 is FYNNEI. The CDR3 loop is CASRGQTGAKNIQYF. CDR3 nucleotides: TGTGCCAGCAGGGGCCAGACAGGAGCCAAAAACATTCAGTACTTC. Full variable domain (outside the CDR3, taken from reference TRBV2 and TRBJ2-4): EPEVTQTPSHQVTQMGQEVILRCVPISNHLYFYWYRQILGQKVEFLVSFYNNEISEKSEIFDDQFSVERPDGSNFTLKIRSTKLEDSAMYFCASRGQTGAKNIQYFGAGTRLSVL.

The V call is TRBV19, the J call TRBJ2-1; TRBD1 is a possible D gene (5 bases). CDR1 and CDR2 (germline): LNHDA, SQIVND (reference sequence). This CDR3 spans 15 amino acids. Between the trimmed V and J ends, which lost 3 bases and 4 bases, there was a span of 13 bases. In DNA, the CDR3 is TGTGCCAGTAGTATTCTTTCGGCAGGGTACAATGAGCAGTTCTTC. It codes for CASSILSAGYNEQFF.

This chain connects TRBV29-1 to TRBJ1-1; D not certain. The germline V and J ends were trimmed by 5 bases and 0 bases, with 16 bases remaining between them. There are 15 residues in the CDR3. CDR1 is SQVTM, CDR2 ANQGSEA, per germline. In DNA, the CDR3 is TGCAGCGTTAAGAAGTCCGGGGTAATGAACACTGAAGCTTTCTTT. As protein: CSVKKSGVMNTEAFF.

CDR3 loop: CASRPASYNEQFF. In nucleotides, the CDR3 is TGTGCCAGCAGGCCCGCCAGCTACAATGAGCAGTTCTTC. The chain joins TRBV6-5 to TRBJ2-1; D is unclear. This CDR3 spans 13 amino acids. Deletions cut 6 bases from V and 3 bases from J, with 9 bases between. Germline CDR1 MNHEY, CDR2 SVGAGI.

The CDR3 coding sequence is TGTGCCAGCAGTCTAGGCGGCTACGAGCAGTACTTC. Translating gives CASSLGGYEQYF. The chain has TRBV5-6 and TRBJ2-7; no definite D call. Trimming cost V 5 bases and J 3 bases, with 9 bases left between them. CDR3 size: 12 residues. From germline, CDR1 is SGHDT and CDR2 YYEEEE.

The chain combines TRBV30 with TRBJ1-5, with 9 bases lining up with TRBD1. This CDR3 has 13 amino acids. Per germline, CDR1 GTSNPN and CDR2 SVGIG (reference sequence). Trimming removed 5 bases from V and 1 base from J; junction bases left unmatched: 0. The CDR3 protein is CAWGQGSNQPQHF. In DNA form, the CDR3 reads TGTGCCTGGGGACAGGGGAGCAATCAGCCCCAGCATTTT. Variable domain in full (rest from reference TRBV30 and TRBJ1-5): SQTIHQWPATLVQPVGSPLSLECTVEGTSNPNLYWYRQAAGRGLQLLFYSVGIGQISSEVPQNLSASRPQDRQFILSSKKLLLSDSGFYLCAWGQGSNQPQHFGDGTRLSIL.

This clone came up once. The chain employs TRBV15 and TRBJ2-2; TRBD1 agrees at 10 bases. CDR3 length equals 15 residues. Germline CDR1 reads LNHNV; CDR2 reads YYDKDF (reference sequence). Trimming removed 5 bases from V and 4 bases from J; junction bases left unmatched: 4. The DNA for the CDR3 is TGTGCCACCAGCTTTGGGACAGGGGCCACCGGGGAGCTGTTTTTT. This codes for CATSFGTGATGELFF.

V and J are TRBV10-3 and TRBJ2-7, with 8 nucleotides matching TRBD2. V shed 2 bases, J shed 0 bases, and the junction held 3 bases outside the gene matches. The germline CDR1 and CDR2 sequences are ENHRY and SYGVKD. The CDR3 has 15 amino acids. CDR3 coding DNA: TGTGCCATCAGTGAGACCGGGACTAGCTCCTACGAGCAGTACTTC. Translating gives CAISETGTSSYEQYF.

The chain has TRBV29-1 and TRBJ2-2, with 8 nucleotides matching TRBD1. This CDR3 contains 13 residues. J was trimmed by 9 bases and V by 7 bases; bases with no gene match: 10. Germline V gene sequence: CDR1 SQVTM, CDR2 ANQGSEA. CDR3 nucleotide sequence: TGCAGCGGCGCACTACCAGGGGGCCGGGAGCTGTTTTTT. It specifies CSGALPGGRELFF.

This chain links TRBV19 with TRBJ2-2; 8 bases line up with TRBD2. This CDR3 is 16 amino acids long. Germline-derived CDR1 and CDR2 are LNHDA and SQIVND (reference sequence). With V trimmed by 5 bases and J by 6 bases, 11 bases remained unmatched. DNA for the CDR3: TGTGCCAGTAGTCCCCGTGGACTAGCTCCTTCCGGGGAGCTGTTTTTT. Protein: CASSPRGLAPSGELFF.

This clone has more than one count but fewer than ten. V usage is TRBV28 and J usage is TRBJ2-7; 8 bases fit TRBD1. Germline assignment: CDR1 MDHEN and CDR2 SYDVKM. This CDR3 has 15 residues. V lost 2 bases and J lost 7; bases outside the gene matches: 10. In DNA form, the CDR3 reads TGTGCCAGCAGTTTACGGGATAACGGGGACAGGGAGCAGTACTTC. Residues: CASSLRDNGDREQYF. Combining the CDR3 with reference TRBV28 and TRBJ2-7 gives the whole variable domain DVKVTQSSRYLVKRTGEKVFLECVQDMDHENMFWYRQDPGLGLRLIYFSYDVKMKEKGDIPEGYSVSREKKERFSLILESASTNQTSMYLCASSLRDNGDREQYFGPGTRLTVT.

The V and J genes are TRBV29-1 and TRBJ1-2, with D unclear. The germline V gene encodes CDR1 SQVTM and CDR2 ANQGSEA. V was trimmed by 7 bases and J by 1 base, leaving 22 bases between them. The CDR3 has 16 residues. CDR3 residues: CSAEAAEGPFNYGYTF. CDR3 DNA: TGCAGCGCGGAGGCGGCTGAGGGCCCTTTTAACTATGGCTACACCTTC.

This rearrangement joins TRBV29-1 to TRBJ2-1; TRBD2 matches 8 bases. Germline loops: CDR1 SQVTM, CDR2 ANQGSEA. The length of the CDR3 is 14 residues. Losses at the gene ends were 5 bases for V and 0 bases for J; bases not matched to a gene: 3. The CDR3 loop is CSVSGSGSYNEQFF. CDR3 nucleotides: TGCAGCGTTAGCGGGAGCGGCTCCTACAATGAGCAGTTCTTC.

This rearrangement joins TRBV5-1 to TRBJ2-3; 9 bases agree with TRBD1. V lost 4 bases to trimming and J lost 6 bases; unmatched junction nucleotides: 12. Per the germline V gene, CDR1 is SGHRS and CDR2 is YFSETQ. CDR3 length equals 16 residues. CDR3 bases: TGCGCCAGCAGCCCAGGGACAGGGTTAGGTCGGGATACGCAGTATTTT. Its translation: CASSPGTGLGRDTQYF.

CDR3 region: CASSNGRDFLAGGYGELFF. The CDR3 DNA reads as TGTGCCAGCAGCAACGGCAGGGATTTCCTAGCGGGAGGGTACGGGGAGCTGTTTTTT. The chain employs TRBV21-1 and TRBJ2-2; whether TRBD2, the table's D call, matches the DNA was not checked. TRBV21-1 is a listed pseudogene. The CDR3 runs 19 residues.

CDR3 amino acids: CASSTNQGPHTEAFF. As DNA, the CDR3 is TGTGCCAGCAGTACTAACCAGGGCCCACACACTGAAGCTTTCTTT. V is TRBV28 and J is TRBJ1-1, with D possibly being TRBD1 (5 bases). Per germline, CDR1 MDHEN and CDR2 SYDVKM. Between the trimmed V and J ends, which lost 5 bases and 3 bases, there was a span of 16 bases. The length of the CDR3 is 15 residues.

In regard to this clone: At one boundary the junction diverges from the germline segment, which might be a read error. CDR3 coding DNA: TGTGCCAGCAGTTCCCCCGGGACTCCTTTCCTCTTC. This translates into CASSSPGTPFLF. The gene calls are TRBV28 and TRBJ2-7; tentative D call: TRBD2 (6 bases). Germline V gene data show CDR1 as MDHEN and CDR2 as SYDVKM. The CDR3 loop spans 12 amino acids. Together with reference TRBV28 and TRBJ2-7, the CDR3 gives the full variable domain: DVKVTQSSRYLVKRTGEKVFLECVQDMDHENMFWYRQDPGLGLRLIYFSYDVKMKEKGDIPEGYSVSREKKERFSLILESASTNQTSMYLCASSSPGTPFLFGPGTRLTVT.

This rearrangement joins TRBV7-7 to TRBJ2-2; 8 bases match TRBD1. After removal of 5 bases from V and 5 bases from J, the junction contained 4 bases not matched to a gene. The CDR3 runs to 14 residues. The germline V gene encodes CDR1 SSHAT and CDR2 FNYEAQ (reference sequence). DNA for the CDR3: TGTGCCAGCAGCCTAAGACAGGGGACCGGGGAGCTGTTTTTT. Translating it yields CASSLRQGTGELFF.

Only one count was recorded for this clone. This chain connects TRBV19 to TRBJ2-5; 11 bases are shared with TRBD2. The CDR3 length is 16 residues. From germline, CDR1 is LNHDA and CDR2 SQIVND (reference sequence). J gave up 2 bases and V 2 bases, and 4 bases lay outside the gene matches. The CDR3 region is CASSITSGSDQETQYF. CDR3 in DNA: TGTGCCAGTAGTATAACTAGCGGGAGTGATCAAGAGACCCAGTACTTC.

DNA for the CDR3: TGTGCCAGCAGTTTGGGTCAAGGCGGGAGGTCCTACGAGCAGTACTTC. Its translation is CASSLGQGGRSYEQYF. The chain combines TRBV27 with TRBJ2-7; TRBD2 aligns across 8 bases. CDR3 length: 16 residues. CDR1 MNHEY and CDR2 SMNVEV come from the germline V gene (reference sequence). J was trimmed by 1 base and V by 3 bases; bases with no gene match: 8.

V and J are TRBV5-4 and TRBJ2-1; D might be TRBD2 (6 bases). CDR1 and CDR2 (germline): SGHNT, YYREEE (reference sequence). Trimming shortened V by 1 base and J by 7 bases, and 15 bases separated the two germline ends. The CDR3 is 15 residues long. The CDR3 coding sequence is TGTGCCAGCAGCTTGATTGCGGGAACGCTTAATGAGCAGTTCTTC. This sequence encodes CASSLIAGTLNEQFF.

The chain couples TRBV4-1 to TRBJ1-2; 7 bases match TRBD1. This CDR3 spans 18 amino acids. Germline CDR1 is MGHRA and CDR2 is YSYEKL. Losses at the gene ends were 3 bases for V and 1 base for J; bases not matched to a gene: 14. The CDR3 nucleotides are TGCGCCAGCAGCCACCGACTAAGATTTAGACAGGGTAACTATGGCTACACCTTC. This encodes CASSHRLRFRQGNYGYTF.

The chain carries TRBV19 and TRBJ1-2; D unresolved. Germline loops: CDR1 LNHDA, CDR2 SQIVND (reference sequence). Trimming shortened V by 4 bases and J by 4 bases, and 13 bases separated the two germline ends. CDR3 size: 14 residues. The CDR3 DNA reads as TGTGCCAGTAGTAGCCTTGGGCTCGGCTATGGCTACACCTTC. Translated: CASSSLGLGYGYTF.

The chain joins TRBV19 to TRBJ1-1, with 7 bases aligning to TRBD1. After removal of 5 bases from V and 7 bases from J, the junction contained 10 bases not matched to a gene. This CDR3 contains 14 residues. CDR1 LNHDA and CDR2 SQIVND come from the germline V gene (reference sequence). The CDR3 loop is CASSRGTRDSEAFF. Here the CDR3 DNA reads TGTGCCAGTAGTCGCGGGACCCGGGACAGTGAAGCTTTCTTT. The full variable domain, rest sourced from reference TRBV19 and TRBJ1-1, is DGGITQSPKYLFRKEGQNVTLSCEQNLNHDAMYWYRQDPGQGLRLIYYSQIVNDFQKGDIAEGYSVSREKKESFPLTVTSAQKNPTAFYLCASSRGTRDSEAFFGQGTRLTVV.

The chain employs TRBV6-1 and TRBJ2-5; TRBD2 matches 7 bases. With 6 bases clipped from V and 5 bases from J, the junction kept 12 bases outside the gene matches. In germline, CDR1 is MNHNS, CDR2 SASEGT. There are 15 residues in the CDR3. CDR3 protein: CASRVKAGVWETQYF. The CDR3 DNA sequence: TGTGCCAGCAGAGTGAAGGCGGGGGTTTGGGAGACCCAGTACTTC.

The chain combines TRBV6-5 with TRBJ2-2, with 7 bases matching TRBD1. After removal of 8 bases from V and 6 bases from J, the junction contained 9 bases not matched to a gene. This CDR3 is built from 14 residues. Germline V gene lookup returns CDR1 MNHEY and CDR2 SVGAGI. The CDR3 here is CASGPPTGAGELFF. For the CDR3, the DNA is TGTGCCAGCGGTCCGCCAACAGGGGCCGGGGAGCTGTTTTTT.

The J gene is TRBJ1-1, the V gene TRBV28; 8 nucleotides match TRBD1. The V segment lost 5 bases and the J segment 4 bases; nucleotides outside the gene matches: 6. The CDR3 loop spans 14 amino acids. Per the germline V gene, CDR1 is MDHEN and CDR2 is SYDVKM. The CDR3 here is CASSPDRGSTEAFF. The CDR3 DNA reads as TGTGCCAGCAGTCCCGACAGGGGATCCACTGAAGCTTTCTTT.

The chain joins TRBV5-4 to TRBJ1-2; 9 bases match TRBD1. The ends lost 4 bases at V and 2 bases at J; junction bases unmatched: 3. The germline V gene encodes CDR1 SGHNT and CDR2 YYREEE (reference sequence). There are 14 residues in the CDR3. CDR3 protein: CASSQQGANYGYTF. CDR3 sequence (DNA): TGTGCCAGCAGCCAACAGGGGGCAAACTATGGCTACACCTTC.